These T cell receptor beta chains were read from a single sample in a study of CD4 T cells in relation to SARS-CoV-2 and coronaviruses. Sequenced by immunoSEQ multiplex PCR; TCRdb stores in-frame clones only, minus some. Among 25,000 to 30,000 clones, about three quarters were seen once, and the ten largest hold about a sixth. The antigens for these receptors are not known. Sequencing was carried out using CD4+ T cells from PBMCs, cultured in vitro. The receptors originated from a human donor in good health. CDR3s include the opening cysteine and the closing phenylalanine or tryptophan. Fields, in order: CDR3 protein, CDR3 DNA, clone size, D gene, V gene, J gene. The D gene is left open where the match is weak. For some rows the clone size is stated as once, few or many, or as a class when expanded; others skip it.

CASSLGTGANEKLFF	TGTGCCAGCAGCTTAGGTACAGGGGCTAATGAAAAACTGTTTTTT	NA	TRBD1	TRBV7-7	TRBJ1-4
CASSLDQRQGAYEKLFF	TGTGCCAGCAGCTTAGACCAAAGACAGGGGGCGTATGAAAAACTGTTTTTT	few	TRBD1	TRBV11-2	TRBJ1-4
CASSMGLAGVADTQYF	TGCGCCAGTAGCATGGGACTAGCGGGAGTGGCAGATACGCAGTATTTT	NA	TRBD2	TRBV5-1	TRBJ2-3
CASSSQTSGRTKREQYF	TGTGCCAGCAGCTCTCAGACTAGCGGGAGAACCAAGCGGGAGCAGTACTTC	NA	TRBD2	TRBV4-2	TRBJ2-7
CASSFRGPSGSRIAGQYF	TGTGCCAGCAGCTTTCGGGGGCCTAGCGGGAGTAGAATAGCAGGACAGTACTTC	NA	TRBD2	TRBV5-6	TRBJ2-7
CASKAGRSGNTIYF	TGTGCCAGCAAAGCAGGGAGGTCTGGAAACACCATATATTTT	NA	NA	TRBV28	TRBJ1-3
CASSFYGGFVSQPQHF	TGTGCCAGCAGTTTTTATGGTGGGTTCGTAAGTCAGCCCCAGCATTTT	NA	NA	TRBV28	TRBJ1-5
CASSYGLAGADTQYF	TGTGCCAGCAGTTACGGGCTAGCCGGGGCAGATACGCAGTATTTT	NA	NA	TRBV6-5	TRBJ2-3
CASSLRGASSGANVLTF	TGTGCCAGCAGCCTACGGGGCGCCTCCTCTGGGGCCAACGTCCTGACTTTC	NA	NA	TRBV7-2	TRBJ2-6
CASQRGHGETQYF	TGTGCCAGCCAAAGGGGTCATGGAGAGACCCAGTACTTC	NA	NA	TRBV6-5	TRBJ2-5
CSAGDRVTGELFF	TGCAGCGCCGGGGACAGGGTGACCGGGGAGCTGTTTTTT	NA	TRBD1	TRBV29-1	TRBJ2-2
CASSIEGSNQPQHF	TGTGCCAGTAGTATAGAGGGGAGCAATCAGCCCCAGCATTTT	NA	NA	TRBV19	TRBJ1-5
CASSPIAGRAYNEQFF	TGTGCCAGCAGTCCTATAGCCGGGAGGGCCTACAATGAGCAGTTCTTC	NA	TRBD2	TRBV11-2	TRBJ2-1
CATSDPGQGQETQYF	TGTGCCACCAGTGACCCTGGACAGGGTCAAGAGACCCAGTACTTC	NA	TRBD1	TRBV24-1	TRBJ2-5
CASTQGRTNTEAFF	TGTGCCAGCACTCAAGGACGGACTAACACTGAAGCTTTCTTT	NA	NA	TRBV2	TRBJ1-1
CASSPSGTGSYEQYF	TGTGCCAGCAGCCCTTCCGGGACAGGGTCCTACGAGCAGTACTTC	NA	TRBD1	TRBV9	TRBJ2-7
CASSSLGQQLYGYTF	TGTGCCAGCAGTAGTCTAGGACAGCAACTATATGGCTACACCTTC	few	NA	TRBV6-5	TRBJ1-2
CASSQEGGSLYIQYF	TGCGCCAGCAGCCAAGAGGGCGGGAGTCTGTACATTCAGTACTTC	NA	TRBD2	TRBV4-3	TRBJ2-4
CASTADNTEAFF	TGTGCCAGCACCGCAGATAACACTGAAGCTTTCTTT	few	NA	TRBV6-5	TRBJ1-1
CASSAGQNMGYNSPLHF	TGTGCCAGCAGCGCTGGACAGAACATGGGATATAATTCACCCCTCCACTTT	NA	NA	TRBV9	TRBJ1-6
CASSFRQPNEKLFF	TGTGCCAGCAGCTTTAGGCAGCCAAATGAAAAACTGTTTTTT	NA	NA	TRBV5-4	TRBJ1-4
CASSQNRERDNQPQHF	TGTGCCAGCAGCCAAAACAGGGAGAGGGACAATCAGCCCCAGCATTTT	NA	NA	TRBV11-3	TRBJ1-5
CASSRGTETGYEQYF	TGTGCCAGCAGTCGCGGGACAGAAACGGGCTACGAGCAGTACTTC	medium-sized	NA	TRBV6-2/TRBV6-3	TRBJ2-7
CASSLASGAGETQYF	TGTGCCAGCAGCTTAGCCAGCGGGGCAGGGGAGACCCAGTACTTC	NA	TRBD2	TRBV11-3	TRBJ2-5
CASSQGNRGRVQGQFF	TGTGCCAGCAGCCAAGGGAACCGGGGCAGGGTCCAAGGCCAGTTCTTC	NA	NA	TRBV14	TRBJ2-1
CASSPGLAGGSTDTQYF	TGTGCCAGCAGCCCTGGACTAGCGGGGGGATCCACAGATACGCAGTATTTT	NA	TRBD2	TRBV6-2/TRBV6-3	TRBJ2-3
CASSQGPGQGKNTIYF	TGCGCCAGCAGCCAGGGCCCGGGACAGGGTAAAAACACCATATATTTT	NA	TRBD1	TRBV4-1	TRBJ1-3
CASSQVLTSNYGYTF	TGCGCCAGCAGCCAAGTTTTGACCTCGAACTATGGCTACACCTTC	NA	NA	TRBV4-1	TRBJ1-2
CASSPSLAGVGDEQFF	TGTGCCAGCTCACCTTCCCTAGCGGGGGTAGGGGATGAGCAGTTCTTC	NA	TRBD2	TRBV18	TRBJ2-1
CASSRGIMNEQFF	TGTGCCAGCAGCCGCGGGATCATGAATGAGCAGTTCTTC	NA	NA	TRBV11-2	TRBJ2-1
CASSLDSGGPYEQYF	TGCGCCAGCAGCTTGGATAGCGGGGGCCCCTACGAGCAGTACTTC	NA	TRBD2	TRBV5-1	TRBJ2-7
CASSPSGTVYEQYF	TGCGCCAGCAGCCCCTCCGGGACAGTGTACGAGCAGTACTTC	once	TRBD1	TRBV5-1	TRBJ2-7
CASSLGRSGANVLTF	TGTGCCAGCAGCTTAGGGCGTTCTGGGGCCAACGTCCTGACTTTC	NA	NA	TRBV3-1/TRBV3-2	TRBJ2-6
CASSPPNRDGNTIYF	TGTGCCAGCTCACCACCAAACAGGGATGGAAACACCATATATTTT	NA	NA	TRBV18	TRBJ1-3
CASRDRVGEKLFF	TGTGCCAGTCGGGACAGGGTTGGTGAAAAACTGTTTTTT	few	TRBD1	TRBV6-5	TRBJ1-4
CASSSNPGDKETQYF	TGTGCCAGCAGCTCCAACCCAGGGGACAAAGAGACCCAGTACTTC	NA	NA	TRBV7-2	TRBJ2-5
CASSQDSRNSPLHF	TGTGCCAGCAGCCAGGACAGTCGCAATTCACCCCTCCACTTT	NA	NA	TRBV7-9	TRBJ1-6
CASSSLAGATGELFF	TGTGCCAGCAGCTCACTAGCGGGAGCCACCGGGGAGCTGTTTTTT	NA	TRBD2	TRBV5-4	TRBJ2-2
CTSIHAGTSGTCTDTQYF	TGCACCAGCATCCATGCCGGGACTAGCGGGACCTGCACAGATACGCAGTATTTT	NA	NA	TRBV1	TRBJ2-3
CASSLLAGSMSDTQYF	TGTGCCAGCAGCCTTCTAGCGGGGAGCATGTCAGATACGCAGTATTTT	NA	TRBD2	TRBV6-2/TRBV6-3	TRBJ2-3
CATSDSTEDGETQYF	TGTGCCACCAGTGATTCTACGGAAGACGGGGAGACCCAGTACTTC	NA	NA	TRBV24-1	TRBJ2-5
CASSRLPGEQYF	TGTGCCAGCAGTCGTTTACCGGGCGAGCAGTACTTC	once	NA	TRBV12-3/TRBV12-4	TRBJ2-7
CASRRAENTDTQYF	TGTGCCAGCAGGCGGGCGGAGAACACAGATACGCAGTATTTT	NA	NA	TRBV2	TRBJ2-3
CASSQVMRSPLHF	TGTGCCAGCAGCCAAGTCATGAGGTCACCCCTCCACTTT	NA	NA	TRBV3-1/TRBV3-2	TRBJ1-6
CASSLGQSLNEQFF	TGTGCCAGCAGCTTAGGGCAGAGTCTCAATGAGCAGTTCTTC	NA	NA	TRBV11-2	TRBJ2-1
CASSLAGRDSPLHF	TGTGCCAGCAGCTTAGCCGGGCGTGATTCACCCCTCCACTTT	NA	NA	TRBV7-6	TRBJ1-6
CASSLTPDGPQHF	TGTGCCAGCAGCTTAACCCCGGACGGGCCCCAGCATTTT	NA	NA	TRBV5-4	TRBJ1-5
CASIRGQNNSPLHF	TGTGCCAGCATTCGGGGACAGAATAATTCACCCCTCCACTTT	NA	TRBD1	TRBV2	TRBJ1-6
CASSPSAHEQFF	TGTGCCAGCAGTCCCTCCGCACATGAGCAGTTCTTC	NA	NA	TRBV12-3/TRBV12-4	TRBJ2-1
CASSLAGSAEKLFF	TGTGCCAGCAGCTTAGCGGGGTCCGCAGAAAAACTGTTTTTT	NA	NA	TRBV7-9	TRBJ1-4
CASSSGQDNYGYTF	TGTGCCAGCAGCTCGGGACAGGATAACTATGGCTACACCTTC	NA	TRBD1	TRBV6-6	TRBJ1-2